The present TCR beta chain was sequenced within a study of blood T cell repertoires in COVID-19 (dated by TCRdb to 2020 to 2022). Some background on the complete study: Samples covering the acute and convalescent phases of COVID-19 were provided by collaborators in the United States, Italy and Spain. The sample metadata nearly always contained a de-identified subject ID, COVID-19 status, age in years and sex. Subjects who had been exposed to COVID-19, were actively infected with it, or had recovered from it provided the deeply sampled blood TCRbeta repertoires that made up the dataset. The repertoires were released in a freely available public database meant as a resource for research on the immune response to SARS-CoV-2. Where available, HLA class I and class II types were taken from metadata supplied by the sample provider and were not determined by assay-based typing. The samples were drawn from the first 160 participants of the ongoing ImmuneRACE study and from roughly 1,300 subjects provided by 6 global collaborators. The prospective study material was composed of cDNA or gDNA derived from T cells, B-cell-depleted T cells, or PBMCs.

Broader findings and caveats from the paper: The amount of clinical and demographic metadata varied by source and participant and was provided uncurated.

A second Seattle source provided samples from volunteer blood donors who had recovered from COVID-19. Each collaborating institution followed its own protocols to collect whole blood in K2EDTA tubes. Collaborator samples were shipped for TCRbeta analysis as frozen whole blood, isolated PBMCs, or DNA extracted from either sample type. TCRbeta CDR3 regions were amplified from genomic DNA using the immunoSEQ Assay, a bias-controlled multiplex PCR. In the paper's pipeline: The number of nucleated cells in each sample was estimated by amplification of reference gene primers within the assay. Sequence reads were collapsed and filtered to measure the absolute abundance of every unique TCRbeta CDR3 rearrangement. For each sample, productive Simpson clonality was calculated as the square root of Simpson's diversity index across productive rearrangements. The source is immuneACCESS, and TCRdb retained only in-frame sequences with V and J called. Part of the clones is not carried over; for the studies checked, unresolved V genes explain less than half of this, and the remainder is unexplained. V and J calls plus clone size are reproduced from that table; the DNA served to infer D and trimming. Within this sample are 120,000 to 150,000 clones, with more than 75% of them counted one time only. The ten top clones hold 35% to 40% of the sample.

Note on this clone: It lacks a known antigen. One base away there is no much larger clone; base qualities are not given.

This TCR was recovered from a man between 50 and 59 years old who had recovered from COVID-19. Specimen: peripheral blood.

The DNA reads as follows: TGTGCCAGCAGCTTAGACGACAGGCCCTCCACAGATACGCAGTATTTT. The encoded protein is CASSLDDRPSTDTQYF. This sequence uses TRBV11-3 and TRBJ2-3; TRBD1 might be the D gene, on 6 matching bases. V was cut back by 0 bases and J by 2 bases, leaving a gap of 12 bases between them. CDR1 SGHNT and CDR2 YENEEA are derived from the germline V gene. The CDR3 has 16 amino acids, counting the end cysteine and phenylalanine. The kept DNA is CDR3 alone, 48 bases in frame from the first base.